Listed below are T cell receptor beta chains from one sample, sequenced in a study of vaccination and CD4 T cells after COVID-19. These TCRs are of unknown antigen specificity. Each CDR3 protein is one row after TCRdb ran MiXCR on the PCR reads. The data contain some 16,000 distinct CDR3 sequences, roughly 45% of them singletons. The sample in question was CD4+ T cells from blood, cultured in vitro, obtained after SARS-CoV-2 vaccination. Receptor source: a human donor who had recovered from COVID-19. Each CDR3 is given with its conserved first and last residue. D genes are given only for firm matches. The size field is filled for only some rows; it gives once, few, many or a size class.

CDR3 DNA: TGTGCCTGGAACCCAGGGGTTGGGACCCAGTACTTC
CDR3 protein: CAWNPGVGTQYF
clone size: medium-sized
D gene: .
J gene: TRBJ2-5
V gene: TRBV30

CDR3 DNA: TGTGCCAGCAGACCCGACCCTTACAGGAACACTGAAGCTTTCTTT
CDR3 protein: CASRPDPYRNTEAFF
clone size: .
D gene: .
J gene: TRBJ1-1
V gene: TRBV7-3

CDR3 DNA: TGCAGTGCTGAAGATGGACAGGGAATCTACGAGCAGTACTTC
CDR3 protein: CSAEDGQGIYEQYF
clone size: .
D gene: TRBD1
J gene: TRBJ2-7
V gene: TRBV20-1

CDR3 DNA: TGTGCCAGTAAGGGGCTAGTTGGGGAAACCGGGGAGCTGTTTTTT
CDR3 protein: CASKGLVGETGELFF
clone size: few
D gene: .
J gene: TRBJ2-2
V gene: TRBV19

CDR3 DNA: TGTGCCAGCAGTTACTCGGGTCTAAGAGGCTACACCTTC
CDR3 protein: CASSYSGLRGYTF
clone size: .
D gene: .
J gene: TRBJ1-2
V gene: TRBV6-5

CDR3 DNA: TGCAGTGCGCGAGCGGGACTAGCGGGAGCCGACCGAAGGGATGAGCAGTTCTTC
CDR3 protein: CSARAGLAGADRRDEQFF
clone size: medium-sized
D gene: TRBD2
J gene: TRBJ2-1
V gene: TRBV20-1

CDR3 DNA: TGTGCCAGCAGCTTATCCTCTGTACTCACCTACGAGCAGTACTTC
CDR3 protein: CASSLSSVLTYEQYF
clone size: few
D gene: .
J gene: TRBJ2-7
V gene: TRBV7-2

CDR3 DNA: TGTGCCAGCAGACAAGGGGGCAGGGGTCCTGGCTACACCTTC
CDR3 protein: CASRQGGRGPGYTF
clone size: .
D gene: TRBD1
J gene: TRBJ1-2
V gene: TRBV6-2/TRBV6-3

CDR3 DNA: TGTGCCAGCCGAATACAGGGGGCTGCGGACACCGGGGAGCTGTTTTTT
CDR3 protein: CASRIQGAADTGELFF
clone size: few
D gene: TRBD1
J gene: TRBJ2-2
V gene: TRBV19

CDR3 DNA: TGTGCCAGCAGTGACAGGAGGAGTACAGATACGCAGTATTTT
CDR3 protein: CASSDRRSTDTQYF
clone size: .
D gene: .
J gene: TRBJ2-3
V gene: TRBV2

CDR3 DNA: TGTGCCAGCAGTGTGACCGACAATAATTCACCCCTCCACTTT
CDR3 protein: CASSVTDNNSPLHF
clone size: few
D gene: .
J gene: TRBJ1-6
V gene: TRBV2

CDR3 DNA: TGCAGTGCTAGATCGGGGGTCAACACTGAAGCTTTCTTT
CDR3 protein: CSARSGVNTEAFF
clone size: few
D gene: .
J gene: TRBJ1-1
V gene: TRBV20-1

CDR3 DNA: TGCGCCAGCAGCCAAGATCGTAGCGGTTACGGGGAGCTGTTTTTT
CDR3 protein: CASSQDRSGYGELFF
clone size: .
D gene: .
J gene: TRBJ2-2
V gene: TRBV4-1

CDR3 DNA: TGTGCCAGCAGTGGGACTAGCGGGAGCACCGGGGAGCTGTTTTTT
CDR3 protein: CASSGTSGSTGELFF
clone size: once
D gene: TRBD2
J gene: TRBJ2-2
V gene: TRBV6-4

CDR3 DNA: TGCAGTGCTAGAGCTAGCGGGCCCCAAGAGACCCAGTACTTC
CDR3 protein: CSARASGPQETQYF
clone size: .
D gene: TRBD2
J gene: TRBJ2-5
V gene: TRBV20-1

CDR3 DNA: TGCGCCAGCAGCTTACAGGGACGGTATGGCTACACCTTC
CDR3 protein: CASSLQGRYGYTF
clone size: .
D gene: .
J gene: TRBJ1-2
V gene: TRBV5-1

CDR3 DNA: TGCAGTACCGGACTAAGCGGGAGGGCCAGGAACATTGAGCAGTTCTTC
CDR3 protein: CSTGLSGRARNIEQFF
clone size: few
D gene: TRBD2
J gene: TRBJ2-1
V gene: TRBV20-1

CDR3 DNA: TGTGCCAGCAGCTTAGTTAGGTGGCTAGCGGGAAGGAAGACCCAGTACTTC
CDR3 protein: CASSLVRWLAGRKTQYF
clone size: .
D gene: TRBD2
J gene: TRBJ2-5
V gene: TRBV7-4

CDR3 DNA: TGTGCCAGCAGTTACGTAGCGGGAGGGCGGACGCAGTATTTT
CDR3 protein: CASSYVAGGRTQYF
clone size: .
D gene: TRBD2
J gene: TRBJ2-3
V gene: TRBV6-2/TRBV6-3

CDR3 DNA: TGTGCCAGCAGTTACAGCGAACATGGCTACACCTTC
CDR3 protein: CASSYSEHGYTF
clone size: few
D gene: .
J gene: TRBJ1-2
V gene: TRBV12-3/TRBV12-4

CDR3 DNA: TGCAGTGCAACGAGGGAGGGGGGCGGGGAGCTGTTTTTT
CDR3 protein: CSATREGGGELFF
clone size: .
D gene: .
J gene: TRBJ2-2
V gene: TRBV20-1

CDR3 DNA: TGTGCCACCAGTGGCTCTAGCGGGAGGTCTGACAATGAGCAGTTCTTC
CDR3 protein: CATSGSSGRSDNEQFF
clone size: once
D gene: TRBD2
J gene: TRBJ2-1
V gene: TRBV24-1

CDR3 DNA: TGTGCCAGCAGCCTAACTGGTAGCACAGATACGCAGTATTTT
CDR3 protein: CASSLTGSTDTQYF
clone size: .
D gene: .
J gene: TRBJ2-3
V gene: TRBV7-9

CDR3 DNA: TGTGCCAGTATACTAGCGGGATGGTACACCGGGGAGCTGTTTTTT
CDR3 protein: CASILAGWYTGELFF
clone size: .
D gene: TRBD2
J gene: TRBJ2-2
V gene: TRBV19

CDR3 DNA: TGTGCCATCAGGGGGCTCGGGAACACTGAAGCTTTCTTT
CDR3 protein: CAIRGLGNTEAFF
clone size: medium-sized
D gene: .
J gene: TRBJ1-1
V gene: TRBV10-3

CDR3 DNA: TGTGCCAGCTCAGGACAGGGGGCAATGAACACTGAAGCTTTCTTT
CDR3 protein: CASSGQGAMNTEAFF
clone size: .
D gene: TRBD1
J gene: TRBJ1-1
V gene: TRBV18

CDR3 DNA: TGTGCCAGCAGTGACGGAGCGGGCTCTTACAATGAGCAGTTCTTC
CDR3 protein: CASSDGAGSYNEQFF
clone size: .
D gene: .
J gene: TRBJ2-1
V gene: TRBV6-1

CDR3 DNA: TGCAGTGCTAGATCGGCAGGCGGGAGCTCCTACGAGCAGTACTTC
CDR3 protein: CSARSAGGSSYEQYF
clone size: few
D gene: TRBD2
J gene: TRBJ2-7
V gene: TRBV20-1

CDR3 DNA: TGCGCCAGCAGTGAGTTGTCACTAGCGGAACAAGAGACCCAGTACTTC
CDR3 protein: CASSELSLAEQETQYF
clone size: few
D gene: TRBD2
J gene: TRBJ2-5
V gene: TRBV10-2

CDR3 DNA: TGTGCCAGCAGCGGATTTCTAGGGCCCCAAGAGACCCAGTACTTC
CDR3 protein: CASSGFLGPQETQYF
clone size: .
D gene: .
J gene: TRBJ2-5
V gene: TRBV9

CDR3 DNA: TGTGCCAGCAGTTGGTGGGGGTGGAGGGCAGGGTCCAACACCGGGGAGCTGTTTTTT
CDR3 protein: CASSWWGWRAGSNTGELFF
clone size: .
D gene: .
J gene: TRBJ2-2
V gene: TRBV27

CDR3 DNA: TGTGCCAGCAGTTTGATCCCGAGACTAGCTTCCTTCCACGAGCAGTACTTC
CDR3 protein: CASSLIPRLASFHEQYF
clone size: .
D gene: TRBD2
J gene: TRBJ2-7
V gene: TRBV27

CDR3 DNA: TGTGCCAGCAGTCCAAATAACTATGGCTACACCTTC
CDR3 protein: CASSPNNYGYTF
clone size: few
D gene: .
J gene: TRBJ1-2
V gene: TRBV2

CDR3 DNA: TGTGCCAGCAGCCGCGGGACAGGACTCTCTGGGGCCAACGTCCTGACTTTT
CDR3 protein: CASSRGTGLSGANVLTF
clone size: .
D gene: TRBD1
J gene: TRBJ2-6
V gene: TRBV11-2

CDR3 DNA: TGTGCCATCAGTGTAGGGCCCGGCAATCAGCCCCAGCATTTT
CDR3 protein: CAISVGPGNQPQHF
clone size: .
D gene: .
J gene: TRBJ1-5
V gene: TRBV10-3

CDR3 DNA: TGTGCCTCGGGGCTAGCGGGTGCGAACACCGGGGAGCTGTTTTTT
CDR3 protein: CASGLAGANTGELFF
clone size: .
D gene: TRBD2
J gene: TRBJ2-2
V gene: TRBV19

CDR3 DNA: TGTGCCACCAGCAGAGATCGAGGGCGGGACCCGGATTTT
CDR3 protein: CATSRDRGRDPDF
clone size: few
D gene: .
J gene: TRBJ2-3
V gene: TRBV15

CDR3 DNA: TGCAGTGCTAAAGGGGATGGCAATCAGCCCCAGCATTTT
CDR3 protein: CSAKGDGNQPQHF
clone size: few
D gene: .
J gene: TRBJ1-5
V gene: TRBV20-1

CDR3 DNA: TGTGCCAGCAGTTACGGGACAGGAAACATTCAGTACTTC
CDR3 protein: CASSYGTGNIQYF
clone size: .
D gene: TRBD1
J gene: TRBJ2-4
V gene: TRBV6-2/TRBV6-3

CDR3 DNA: TGTGCCAGCAGAGTACAGGGGGCGAGCAATCAGCCCCAGCATTTT
CDR3 protein: CASRVQGASNQPQHF
clone size: .
D gene: TRBD1
J gene: TRBJ1-5
V gene: TRBV27

CDR3 DNA: TGTGCCTGGAGGCGCGGACAGGGGACGACCTACGAGCAGTACTTC
CDR3 protein: CAWRRGQGTTYEQYF
clone size: .
D gene: TRBD1
J gene: TRBJ2-7
V gene: TRBV30